This T cell receptor (beta chain) was documented in a study of CD8 T cell repertoires and HIV-1 epitope variants. Study summary: Twenty-five autologous and known Gag and Nef epitope variant peptides each stimulated T cells separately. Tested: three Gag epitope families, Nef HW9 and YT9. Study conclusions and caveats: Eight or nine TCR beta clonotypes were antigen-specific, 5 or 6 apparently recognizing autologous or escape variants. No clonotypes responded to the TAALDMSHF plasma variant; roughly five recognized KF9, one HW9.

In regard to this clone: Antigen: not known.

The method was immunoSEQ multiplex PCR; TCRdb's version includes in-frame clones alone and lacks a portion of them. The table shows roughly 5,400 clones, with roughly 67% occurring only once. Germline lookup yields CDR1 MDHEN and CDR2 SYDVKM. The CDR3 is 14 residues long. The V gene lost 4 bases and the J gene lost 5 bases, with 15 bases spanning the gap. Sequenced: cultured CD8+ T cells derived from PBMCs. This TCR was recovered from a male donor with HIV. This chain joins TRBV28 and TRBJ2-7; possible D gene TRBD1, 6 bases. CDR3 DNA sequence: TGTGCCAGCAGTTCTGTTCAAGGGGGAAACGAGCAGTACTTC. Encoded protein: CASSSVQGGNEQYF.